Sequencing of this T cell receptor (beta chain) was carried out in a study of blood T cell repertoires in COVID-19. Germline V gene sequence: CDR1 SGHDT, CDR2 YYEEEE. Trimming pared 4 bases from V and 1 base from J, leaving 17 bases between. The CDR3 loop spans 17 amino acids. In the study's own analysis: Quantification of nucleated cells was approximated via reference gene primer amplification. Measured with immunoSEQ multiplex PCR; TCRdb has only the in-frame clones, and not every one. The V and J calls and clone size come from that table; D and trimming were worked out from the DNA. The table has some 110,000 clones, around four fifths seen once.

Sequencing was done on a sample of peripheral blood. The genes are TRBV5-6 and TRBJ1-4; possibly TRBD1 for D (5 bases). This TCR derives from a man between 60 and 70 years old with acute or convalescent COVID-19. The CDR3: CASSLKQGLITNEKLFF. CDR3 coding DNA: TGTGCCAGCAGCCTAAAGCAGGGTTTGATAACTAATGAAAAACTGTTTTTT.